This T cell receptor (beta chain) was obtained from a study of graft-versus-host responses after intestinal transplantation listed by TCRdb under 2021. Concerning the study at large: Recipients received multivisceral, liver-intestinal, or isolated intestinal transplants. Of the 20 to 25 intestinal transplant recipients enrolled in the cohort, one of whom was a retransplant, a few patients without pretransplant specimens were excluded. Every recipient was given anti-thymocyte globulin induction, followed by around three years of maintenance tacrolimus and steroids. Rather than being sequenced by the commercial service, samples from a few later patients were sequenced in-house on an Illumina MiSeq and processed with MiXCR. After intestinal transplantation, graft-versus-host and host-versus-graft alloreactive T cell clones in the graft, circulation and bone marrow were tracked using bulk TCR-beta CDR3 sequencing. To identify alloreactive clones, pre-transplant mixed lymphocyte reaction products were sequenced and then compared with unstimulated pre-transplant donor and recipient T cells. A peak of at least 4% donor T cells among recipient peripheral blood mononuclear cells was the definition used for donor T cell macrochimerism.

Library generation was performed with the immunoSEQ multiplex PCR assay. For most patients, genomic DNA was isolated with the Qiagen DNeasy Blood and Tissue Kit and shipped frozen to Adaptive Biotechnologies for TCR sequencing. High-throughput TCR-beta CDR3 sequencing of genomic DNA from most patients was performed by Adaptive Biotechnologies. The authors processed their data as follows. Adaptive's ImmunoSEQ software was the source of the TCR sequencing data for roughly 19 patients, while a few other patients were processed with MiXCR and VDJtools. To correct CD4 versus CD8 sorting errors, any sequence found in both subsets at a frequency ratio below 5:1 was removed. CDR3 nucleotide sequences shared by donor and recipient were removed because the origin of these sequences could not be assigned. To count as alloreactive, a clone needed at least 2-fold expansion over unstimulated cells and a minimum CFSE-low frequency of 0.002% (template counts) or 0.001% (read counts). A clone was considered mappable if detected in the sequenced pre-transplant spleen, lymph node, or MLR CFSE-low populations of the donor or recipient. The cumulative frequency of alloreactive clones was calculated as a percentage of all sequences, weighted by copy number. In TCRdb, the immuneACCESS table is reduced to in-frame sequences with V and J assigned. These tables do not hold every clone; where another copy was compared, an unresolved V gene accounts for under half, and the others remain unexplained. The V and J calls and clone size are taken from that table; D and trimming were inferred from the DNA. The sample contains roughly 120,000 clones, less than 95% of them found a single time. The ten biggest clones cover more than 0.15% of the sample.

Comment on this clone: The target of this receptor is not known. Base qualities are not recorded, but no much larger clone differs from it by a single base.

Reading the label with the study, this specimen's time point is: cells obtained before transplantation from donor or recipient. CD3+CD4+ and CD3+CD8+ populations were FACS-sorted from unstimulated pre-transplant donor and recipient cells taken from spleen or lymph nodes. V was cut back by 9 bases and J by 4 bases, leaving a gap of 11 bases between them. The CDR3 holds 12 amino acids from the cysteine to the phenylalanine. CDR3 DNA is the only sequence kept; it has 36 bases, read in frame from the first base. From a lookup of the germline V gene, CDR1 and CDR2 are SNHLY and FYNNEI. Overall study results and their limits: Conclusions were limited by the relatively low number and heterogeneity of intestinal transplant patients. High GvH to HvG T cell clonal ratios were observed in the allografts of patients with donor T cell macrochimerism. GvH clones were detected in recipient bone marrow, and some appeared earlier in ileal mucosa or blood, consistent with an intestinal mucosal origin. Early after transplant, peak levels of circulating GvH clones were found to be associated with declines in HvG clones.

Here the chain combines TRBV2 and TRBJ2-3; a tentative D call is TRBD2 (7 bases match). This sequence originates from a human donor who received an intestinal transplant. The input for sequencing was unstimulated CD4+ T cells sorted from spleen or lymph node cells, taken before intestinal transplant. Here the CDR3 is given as CASWEGADTQYF. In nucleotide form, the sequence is TGTGCCAGTTGGGAGGGGGCAGATACGCAGTATTTT. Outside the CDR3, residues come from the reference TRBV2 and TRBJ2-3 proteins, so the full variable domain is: EPEVTQTPSHQVTQMGQEVILRCVPISNHLYFYWYRQILGQKVEFLVSFYNNEISEKSEIFDDQFSVERPDGSNFTLKIRSTKLEDSAMYFCASWEGADTQYFGPGTRLTVL.